This is a list of T cell receptor beta chains from one sample in a study of CD8+ T cells in alopecia areata. Clones were sequenced by immunoSEQ multiplex PCR, and TCRdb holds only the in-frame ones, with some missing. The data contain about 120,000 clones, around two fifths of them singletons. The source material was CD4+ T cells sorted from blood. The origin of the receptors is a human donor with alopecia areata. CDR3s include the opening cysteine and the closing phenylalanine or tryptophan. A D gene is named only where the DNA matches it firmly. Only some rows state a clone size, as once, few, many or a class for expanded clones.

j_call	cdr3_length	v_call	d_call	clone_size	cdr3_aa	cdr3_nt
TRBJ2-4	21	TRBV28	TRBD2	-	CASSLLPRGAGGPLAKNIQYF	TGTGCCAGCAGTTTACTCCCTCGCGGAGCGGGAGGACCACTAGCCAAAAACATTCAGTACTTC
TRBJ2-1	15	TRBV7-9	-	-	CASSLIGGAINEQFF	TGTGCCAGCAGCTTAATTGGCGGGGCAATCAATGAGCAGTTCTTC
TRBJ1-5	12	TRBV6-5	-	-	CASSKPDQPQHF	TGTGCCAGCAGTAAACCTGATCAGCCCCAGCATTTT
TRBJ2-7	14	TRBV30	-	once	CAWSVSSALAEQYF	TGTGCCTGGAGTGTATCTAGCGCTCTGGCCGAGCAGTACTTC
TRBJ2-1	13	TRBV27	-	-	CASSSRVRDEQFF	TGTGCCAGCAGTTCCAGGGTTCGGGATGAGCAGTTCTTC
TRBJ1-6	14	TRBV7-2	-	few	CASSLGTDYSPLHF	TGTGCCAGCAGCTTAGGGACAGATTACTCACCCCTCCACTTT
TRBJ2-3	13	TRBV7-3	-	once	CASSSHPLGGQYF	TGTGCCAGCAGCTCCCATCCTTTAGGCGGGCAGTATTTT
TRBJ1-1	13	TRBV2	-	-	CASSPQMNTEAFF	TGTGCCAGCAGCCCACAGATGAACACTGAAGCTTTCTTT
TRBJ2-4	15	TRBV30	TRBD2	-	CAWSDSTSGRDIQYF	TGTGCCTGGAGTGATTCGACTAGCGGGAGGGACATTCAGTACTTC
TRBJ1-2	11	TRBV29-1	-	few	CSVVTVYGYTF	TGCAGCGTTGTCACAGTCTATGGCTACACCTTC
TRBJ1-2	12	TRBV5-1	-	few	CASSLPGYGYTF	TGCGCCAGCAGCTTGCCCGGATATGGCTACACCTTC
TRBJ1-2	14	TRBV29-1	TRBD1	few	CSVEVQGAYDGYTF	TGCAGCGTTGAAGTCCAGGGGGCTTATGATGGCTACACCTTC
TRBJ1-2	15	TRBV14	-	-	CASSRDQVGAHGYTF	TGTGCCAGCAGCCGAGATCAAGTGGGGGCGCATGGCTACACCTTC
TRBJ2-1	14	TRBV29-1	TRBD1	-	CSVETGSPYNEQFF	TGCAGCGTCGAGACAGGGAGTCCCTACAATGAGCAGTTCTTC
TRBJ2-2	13	TRBV28	-	-	CASSFPHTGELFF	TGTGCCAGCAGTTTCCCCCACACCGGGGAGCTGTTTTTT
TRBJ2-2	16	TRBV4-2	-	few	CASSQFSGGRSGELFF	TGTGCCAGCAGCCAATTCTCCGGAGGGCGATCCGGGGAGCTGTTTTTT
TRBJ1-1	13	TRBV29-1	-	few	CSVGQGGNTEAFF	TGCAGCGTTGGTCAGGGTGGGAACACTGAAGCTTTCTTT
TRBJ2-2	15	TRBV6-5	TRBD2	-	CASRTSGGAGGELFF	TGTGCCAGCAGGACTAGCGGGGGGGCCGGCGGGGAGCTGTTTTTT
TRBJ1-1	13	TRBV6-6	-	few	CAGTREQRTEAFF	TGTGCCGGAACACGGGAGCAGCGCACTGAAGCTTTCTTT
TRBJ2-2	13	TRBV19	-	-	CASSSGLTGELFF	TGTGCCAGTAGCTCGGGGTTGACCGGGGAGCTGTTTTTT
TRBJ2-1	14	TRBV2	-	-	CASKEGPPAERQFF	TGTGCCAGCAAAGAGGGGCCTCCGGCGGAGCGGCAGTTCTTC
TRBJ2-5	16	TRBV7-2	TRBD2	once	CASSRIGLAGKETQYF	TGTGCCAGCAGCCGCATCGGGCTAGCGGGTAAAGAGACCCAGTACTTC